This TCR beta chain is drawn from a study of OX40 agonist ivuxolimab in advanced cancers. There are 15 residues in the CDR3. Germline-derived CDR1 and CDR2 are SEHNR and FQNEAQ (reference sequence). V trimming: 5 bases; J trimming: 1 base; junction bases outside the gene matches: 7. Clones were sequenced by immunoSEQ multiplex PCR, and TCRdb holds only the in-frame ones, with some missing. The repertoire has about 58,000 clones, about nine tenths of them found once; the top ten carry 9% to 15%. The sequence was obtained from an adult with an advanced solid tumor such as melanoma, head and neck, liver or kidney cancer. This specimen was CD4+ or CD8+ T cells sorted from blood, taken in a trial of the OX40 agonist ivuxolimab. The V call is TRBV7-9, the J call TRBJ1-1; 7 bases fit TRBD1. The CDR3 loop is CASSLIQGTNTEAFF. The CDR3 bases are TGTGCCAGCAGCCTCATACAGGGGACGAACACTGAAGCTTTCTTT.